A single sample gave rise to the 20 T cell receptor beta chains below, sequenced in a study of cytomegalovirus exposure and HLA in healthy donors. This PCR relied on a set of 60 Vbeta primers and 13 Jbeta primers. The table came from immunoSEQ multiplex PCR; TCRdb's copy has only in-frame clones and leaves some out. The repertoire holds under 150,000 clones, with 75% to 85% as singletons. Source material: PBMCs. All receptors come from a male donor in good health and CMV-seronegative.

The V and J genes are TRBV27 and TRBJ1-1; D remains ambiguous. The CDR3 covers 14 residues. Germline V gene lookup returns CDR1 MNHEY and CDR2 SMNVEV (reference sequence). V gave up 0 bases and J gave up 4 bases, with 9 bases separating them. CDR3 sequence reads: CASSLSIGGTEAFF. As DNA, the CDR3 is TGTGCCAGCAGTTTATCGATCGGAGGCACTGAAGCTTTCTTT.

The chain is built from TRBV5-1 and TRBJ1-1; D gene ambiguous. Germline-derived CDR1 and CDR2 are SGHRS and YFSETQ. The germline V and J ends were trimmed by 4 bases and 8 bases, with 15 bases remaining between them. This CDR3 is 13 amino acids long. In DNA form, the CDR3 reads TGCGCCAGCAGCATTCCTGACTTCGAGGAAGCTTTCTTT. Its translation: CASSIPDFEEAFF.

The chain recombines TRBV6-6 with TRBJ2-3; TRBD1 might be the D (6 bases). Trimming removed 2 bases at V and 0 bases at J, with 9 bases between. The CDR3 is 15 residues long. Germline V lookup: CDR1 MNHNY, CDR2 SVGAGI (reference sequence). The CDR3 region is CASSYDRTSTDTQYF. The CDR3 region has the DNA TGTGCCAGCAGTTACGACAGGACTAGCACAGATACGCAGTATTTT.

The V and J genes are TRBV5-1 and TRBJ2-7, with 10 bases fitting TRBD2. There are 15 residues in the CDR3. Germline V gene lookup returns CDR1 SGHRS and CDR2 YFSETQ. Unmatched junction bases numbered 4, after V lost 1 base and J lost 3 bases. The CDR3 coding sequence is TGCGCCAGCAGCTTGACTAGCGGGGCTATCTACGAGCAGTACTTC. The encoded protein is CASSLTSGAIYEQYF.

This clone was found a few times. The chain is built from TRBV6-6 and TRBJ2-2, with D possibly being TRBD1 (5 bases). Germline CDR1 MNHNY, CDR2 SVGAGI (reference sequence). The V gene lost 10 bases and the J gene lost 1 base, with 13 bases spanning the gap. This CDR3 has 14 residues. The CDR3 here is CAMESTGNTGELFF. The DNA for the CDR3 is TGTGCCATGGAAAGTACAGGGAACACCGGGGAGCTGTTTTTT.

This chain uses TRBV7-9 with TRBJ1-1, with 7 positions matching TRBD1. Germline CDR1 and CDR2: SEHNR and FQNEAQ (reference sequence). This CDR3 has 13 amino acids. The trim removed 5 bases at V and 4 bases at J, leaving 4 bases unmatched. The CDR3 DNA follows: TGTGCCAGCAGCCTTCAGGGGGGCACTGAAGCTTTCTTT. As protein: CASSLQGGTEAFF.

The chain uses TRBV6-1 and TRBJ1-2; a weak D match, TRBD1 (6 bases). The V end was cut by 8 bases, the J end by 5 bases, with 18 bases between. In germline, CDR1 is MNHNS, CDR2 SASEGT. The CDR3 length is 14 residues. The CDR3 DNA is TGTGCCAGCGCCAAAACAGGGATCTTATATGGCTACACCTTC. It yields the protein CASAKTGILYGYTF.

The chain couples TRBV15 to TRBJ2-5; 7 bases are shared with TRBD2. V lost 0 bases and J lost 1; bases outside the gene matches: 5. The CDR3 is 16 amino acids. The germline CDR1 and CDR2 sequences are LNHNV and YYDKDF (reference sequence). The CDR3 spells CATSREGAGLQETQYF. In DNA, the CDR3 is TGTGCCACCAGCAGAGAAGGAGCGGGGCTCCAAGAGACCCAGTACTTC. Using reference TRBV15 and TRBJ2-5 for the parts outside the CDR3, the full variable domain is DAMVIQNPRYQVTQFGKPVTLSCSQTLNHNVMYWYQQKSSQAPKLLFHYYDKDFNNEADTPDNFQSRRPNTSFCFLDIRSPGLGDTAMYLCATSREGAGLQETQYFGPGTRLLVL.

The chain has TRBV30 and TRBJ1-2; 9 nucleotides align to TRBD1. V trimming: 2 bases; J trimming: 5 bases; junction bases outside the gene matches: 3. Germline loops: CDR1 GTSNPN, CDR2 SVGIG (reference sequence). CDR3 length: 13 amino acids. The CDR3 here is CAWSLTGGYGYTF. Written as DNA, the CDR3 is TGTGCCTGGAGTCTGACAGGGGGATATGGCTACACCTTC.

This chain joins TRBV7-9 and TRBJ1-2; D ambiguous. From germline, CDR1 is SEHNR and CDR2 FQNEAQ (reference sequence). This CDR3 has 13 residues. Trimming removed 2 bases from V and 8 bases from J, with 12 bases in between. CDR3 in amino acids: CASSLSNKFGYTF. CDR3 sequence (DNA): TGTGCCAGCAGCTTAAGTAACAAATTCGGCTACACCTTC.

The CDR3 region has the DNA TGCGCCAGCAAGTCAGTAAATAGCAATCAGCCCCAGCATTTT. The encoded protein is CASKSVNSNQPQHF. This chain uses TRBV10-2 with TRBJ1-5; D gene ambiguous. The CDR3 loop spans 14 amino acids. The germline V and J ends were trimmed by 7 bases and 0 bases, with 10 bases remaining between them. Germline V gene sequence: CDR1 WSHSY, CDR2 SAAADI.

CDR3 nucleotides: TGTGCCAGTAGTATGAGGTCTCAACTCCGGGACAGTCCCTACGAGCAGTACTTC. This sequence encodes CASSMRSQLRDSPYEQYF. The chain has TRBV19 and TRBJ2-7; 7 bases fit TRBD1. This CDR3 contains 18 residues. The germline gives CDR1 LNHDA, CDR2 SQIVND (reference sequence). Trimming removed 3 bases from V and 2 bases from J; junction bases left unmatched: 16.

Concerning this clone itself: One end of the junction does not line up with germline, which may come from a read error. The chain combines TRBV7-9 with TRBJ1-1, with TRBD1 matching over 9 bases. The CDR3 consists of 16 residues. Per germline, CDR1 SEHNR and CDR2 FQNEAQ (reference sequence). The CDR3 here is CSSSSTGTGPDTEAFF. CDR3 DNA sequence: TGTTCCAGCAGTTCTACCGGGACAGGGCCGGACACTGAAGCTTTCTTT.

The chain is built from TRBV19 and TRBJ1-1; the D is unclear. The V gene's germline CDR1 is LNHDA and CDR2 SQIVND (reference sequence). The CDR3 contains 13 residues. With 3 bases removed from V and 3 bases from J, the gap between germline ends came to 8 bases. The CDR3 DNA sequence: TGTGCCAGTAGTATTCAGAGGCACACTGAAGCTTTCTTT. Protein product: CASSIQRHTEAFF.

V usage is TRBV6-6 and J usage is TRBJ1-3; D may be TRBD1 (5 bases). Germline CDR1 reads MNHNY; CDR2 reads SVGAGI (reference sequence). This CDR3 is built from 16 residues. V lost 4 bases and J 4 bases, leaving 17 bases between the germline ends. This chain's CDR3 is CASSSRTTGTGNTIYF. CDR3 in DNA: TGTGCCAGCAGTTCAAGGACCACAGGAACCGGAAACACCATATATTTT.

V gene TRBV30 combines with J gene TRBJ1-2, with 8 bases aligning to TRBD1. J was trimmed by 3 bases and V by 8 bases; bases with no gene match: 2. The CDR3 totals 11 residues. Germline CDR1 reads GTSNPN; CDR2 reads SVGIG (reference sequence). CDR3 protein: CATTGDYGYTF. The DNA for the CDR3 is TGTGCCACGACAGGGGACTATGGCTACACCTTC.

V is TRBV25-1 and J is TRBJ1-2; 11 bases align to TRBD1. CDR3 length: 14 residues. V lost 8 bases and J lost 4; bases outside the gene matches: 6. Germline V gene data show CDR1 as MGHDK and CDR2 as SYGVNS. CDR3 loop: CASSPGQGVYGYTF. For the CDR3, the DNA is TGTGCCAGCTCACCGGGACAGGGGGTCTATGGCTACACCTTC.

The CDR3 is CASSLNFPNNEQFF. DNA of the CDR3: TGTGCCAGCAGCTTAAACTTCCCTAACAATGAGCAGTTCTTC. The genes are TRBV7-2 and TRBJ2-1; D call uncertain. Germline V gene lookup returns CDR1 SGHTA and CDR2 FQGNSA. The CDR3 totals 14 residues. Trimming shortened V by 2 bases and J by 5 bases, and 10 bases separated the two germline ends.

V is TRBV5-1 and J is TRBJ2-3; TRBD1 is a possible D gene (6 bases). Trimming pared 5 bases from V and 1 base from J, leaving 14 bases between. From germline, CDR1 is SGHRS and CDR2 YFSETQ. This CDR3 has 15 amino acids. Written as DNA, the CDR3 is TGCGCCAGCAGTGGTCAGGGGTTGGGCACAGATACGCAGTATTTT. Protein product: CASSGQGLGTDTQYF.

The chain carries TRBV5-1 and TRBJ1-2, with unresolved D. Germline values: CDR1 SGHRS, CDR2 YFSETQ. CDR3 length: 14 residues. The V gene lost 0 bases and the J gene lost 7 bases, with 13 bases spanning the gap. The CDR3 here is CASSLEPYEGGYTF. In DNA, the CDR3 is TGCGCCAGCAGCTTGGAACCCTACGAGGGTGGCTACACCTTC.